This section outlines one TCR beta chain sequence together with its context. Its antigen is not identified. The record originates from a study of CD8 T cells in ankylosing spondylitis. General study points: Disease-linked clones, CD8+, were relatively rare in peripheral blood.

TCRdb passed the 5' RACE reads through MiXCR, listing each CDR3 protein once. The sample has about 24,000 distinct CDR3 sequences; 10% to 15% are singletons. The sample was blood. This clonotype originated in a male donor with ankylosing spondylitis or in good health (not recorded which).

The CDR3 loop is CARGLRLYNEQFF. CDR3 nucleotide sequence: TGTGCCCGCGGACTTCGCCTCTACAATGAGCAGTTCTTC. The rearrangement uses TRBV6-5 and TRBJ2-1, with D tentatively TRBD2 (5 bases). The CDR3 sequence is 13 residues long. V was cut by 11 bases and J by 3 bases, with 14 bases left in between. CDR1 is MNHEY, CDR2 SVGAGI, per germline.